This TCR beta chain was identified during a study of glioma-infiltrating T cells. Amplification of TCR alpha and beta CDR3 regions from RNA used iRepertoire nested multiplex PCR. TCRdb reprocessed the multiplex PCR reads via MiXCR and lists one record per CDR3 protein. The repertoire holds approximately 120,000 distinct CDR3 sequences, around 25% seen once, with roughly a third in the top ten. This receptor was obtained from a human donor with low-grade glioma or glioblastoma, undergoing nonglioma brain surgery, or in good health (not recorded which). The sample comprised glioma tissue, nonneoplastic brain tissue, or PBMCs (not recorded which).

The CDR3 loop is CASSPGTGDSANYGYTF. The CDR3, as DNA: TGTGCCAGCAGTCCAGGGACAGGGGACTCAGCTAACTATGGCTACACCTTC. This chain joins TRBV12-3 or TRBV12-4 and TRBJ1-2, with 10 bases lining up with TRBD1. The CDR3 has 17 residues. With V trimmed by 5 bases and J by 0 bases, 9 bases remained unmatched.